This TCR beta chain was obtained from a study of post-analysis software for immune sequencing data. Study outcomes and limitations: Four or five TRBV segments, including TRBV5-6, TRBV5-1 and TRBV20-1, were more frequent in patients than controls.

Note on this clonotype: Antigen: not known. A much larger clone differs by one base, so this may be a read error.

The CDR3 extends over 13 amino acids. V lost 5 bases, J lost 11 bases, and 11 bases stayed unmatched. The TCR beta cDNA libraries contained unique molecular identifiers. Using its own MiXCR run on the PCR reads, TCRdb lists one record per CDR3 protein. The sample carries hundreds of thousands of distinct CDR3 sequences, less than 40% recorded once. The clonotype comes from a girl between 10 and 17 years old with multiple sclerosis. Sequencing input: blood. V is TRBV12-3 or TRBV12-4 and J is TRBJ2-5, with 7 positions matching TRBD2. DNA for the CDR3: TGTGCCAGCAGTCTCGGACTAGACAATGAGCAGTACTTC. This gives the protein CASSLGLDNEQYF.